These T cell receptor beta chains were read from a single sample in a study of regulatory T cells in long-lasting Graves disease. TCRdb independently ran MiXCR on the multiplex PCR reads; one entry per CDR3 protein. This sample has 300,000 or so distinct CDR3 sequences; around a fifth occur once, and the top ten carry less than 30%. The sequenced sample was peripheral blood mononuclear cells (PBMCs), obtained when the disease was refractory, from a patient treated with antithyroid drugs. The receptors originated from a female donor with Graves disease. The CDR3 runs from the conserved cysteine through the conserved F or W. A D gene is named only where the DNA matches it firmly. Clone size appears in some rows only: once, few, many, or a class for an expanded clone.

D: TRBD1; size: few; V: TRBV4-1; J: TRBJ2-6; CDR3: CASSQPGQGKSGANVLTF; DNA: TGCGCCAGCAGCCAGCCGGGACAGGGCAAATCTGGGGCCAACGTCCTGACTTTC
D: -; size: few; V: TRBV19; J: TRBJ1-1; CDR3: CASSMGIPGRPVNTEAFF; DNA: TGTGCCAGTAGTATGGGGATACCGGGACGGCCCGTGAACACTGAAGCTTTCTTT
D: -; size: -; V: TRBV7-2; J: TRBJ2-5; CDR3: CASSFSLAAQYF; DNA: TGTGCCAGCAGCTTCAGCCTGGCGGCCCAGTACTTC
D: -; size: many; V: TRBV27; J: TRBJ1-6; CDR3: CASSLGTNSPLHF; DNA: TGTGCCAGCAGTTTGGGGACGAATTCACCCCTCCACTTT
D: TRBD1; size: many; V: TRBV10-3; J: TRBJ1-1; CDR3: CAISESRQGANTEAFF; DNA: TGTGCCATCAGTGAGTCGAGACAGGGGGCGAACACTGAAGCTTTCTTT
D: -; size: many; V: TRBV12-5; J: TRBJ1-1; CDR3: CASLSQRGTNTEAFF; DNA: TGTGCTAGTCTGTCGCAACGGGGGACGAACACTGAAGCTTTCTTT
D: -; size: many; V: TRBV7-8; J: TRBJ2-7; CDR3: CASGSGVYEQYF; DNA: TGTGCCAGCGGATCAGGGGTCTACGAGCAGTACTTC
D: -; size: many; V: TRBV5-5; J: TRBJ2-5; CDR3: CASSLKGVQETQYF; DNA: TGTGCCAGCAGCTTGAAGGGGGTCCAAGAGACCCAGTACTTC
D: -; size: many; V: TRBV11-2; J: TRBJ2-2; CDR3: CASSLDVRRELFF; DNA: TGTGCCAGCAGCTTAGATGTTAGGAGGGAGCTGTTTTTT
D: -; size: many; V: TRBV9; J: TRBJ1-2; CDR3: CASSVGGNYGYTF; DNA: TGTGCCAGCAGCGTCGGAGGGAACTATGGCTACACCTTC
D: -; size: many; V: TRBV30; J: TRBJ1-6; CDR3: CAWGIPLHF; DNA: TGTGCCTGGGGGATACCCCTCCACTTT
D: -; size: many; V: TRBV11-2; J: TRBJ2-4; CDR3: CASSWDSGPHAIQYF; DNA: TGTGCCAGCAGTTGGGACTCGGGACCCCACGCCATTCAGTACTTC
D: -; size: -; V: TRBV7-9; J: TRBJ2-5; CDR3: CASSLGQNKETQYF; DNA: TGTGCCAGCAGCTTAGGCCAAAACAAAGAGACCCAGTACTTC
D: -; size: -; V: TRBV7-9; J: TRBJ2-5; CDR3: CASSLPRGQETQYF; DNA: TGTGCCAGCAGCTTACCCAGGGGCCAAGAGACCCAGTACTTC
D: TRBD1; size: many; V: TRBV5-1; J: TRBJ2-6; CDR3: CASSERPRTGGYGANVLTF; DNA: TGCGCCAGCAGCGAAAGGCCCCGGACAGGGGGATATGGGGCCAACGTCCTGACTTTC
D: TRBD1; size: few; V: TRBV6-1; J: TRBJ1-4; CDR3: CASRRDRLVELFF; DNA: TGTGCCAGCAGGCGGGACAGGCTCGTGGAACTGTTTTTT
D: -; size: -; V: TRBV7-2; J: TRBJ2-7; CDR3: CVSSFDYGPYEQYF; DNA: TGTGTCAGCAGCTTTGACTATGGACCCTACGAGCAGTACTTC
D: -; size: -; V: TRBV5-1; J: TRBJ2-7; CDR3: CASSLAWDPGKDPPYEQYF; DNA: TGCGCCAGCAGCTTGGCATGGGACCCAGGGAAAGACCCACCCTACGAGCAGTACTTC